In this sample, the clone carrying this T cell receptor (beta chain) turned up many times. Its antigen is still unknown. The data were taken from a study of regulatory T cells in long-lasting Graves disease. Study observations and caveats: Peripheral blood was the sole material, not thyroid tissue.

With iRepertoire HTBI primers and Arm-PCR of CDR3 regions, TCR beta libraries were built. One entry per CDR3 protein results from TCRdb running MiXCR on the multiplex PCR reads. The data show roughly 400,000 distinct CDR3 sequences, around 21% seen once. Time point defined: persistent/refractory GD, antithyroid drugs over 5 years with positive TRAb. The TCR library was made from RNA extracted from PBMCs. This TCR came from a female donor with Graves disease. The sequences come from peripheral blood mononuclear cells (PBMCs), collected when the disease was refractory, from a patient treated with antithyroid drugs.

CDR3 in DNA: TGTGCCAGCTCAAGGTCGGCCCAAGAGACCCAGTACTTC. Translation gives CASSRSAQETQYF. J is TRBJ2-5 and V is TRBV18; D unresolved. Germline-derived CDR1 and CDR2 are KGHSH and LQKENI. There are 13 residues in the CDR3. Deletions cut 5 bases from V and 1 base from J, with 8 bases between. Based on the CDR3 plus reference TRBV18 and TRBJ2-5, the full variable domain is NAGVMQNPRHLVRRRGQEARLRCSPMKGHSHVYWYRQLPEEGLKFMVYLQKENIIDESGMPKERFSAEFPKEGPSILRIQQVVRGDSAAYFCASSRSAQETQYFGPGTRLLVL.